The following is a T cell receptor (beta chain) sequence with its context. Antigen specificity is unknown. Sequenced by immunoSEQ multiplex PCR; TCRdb stores in-frame clones only, minus some. The sample contains some 330,000 clones, just over 85% of which appear only once. This record comes from a study of cytomegalovirus exposure and HLA in healthy donors. Study-wide results and limits: One later analysis, an examination of the 120 or so validation repertoires, found that first-cohort TCR clusters tended to co-occur in them.

Germline-derived CDR1 and CDR2 are SGHTA and FQGNSA. Deletions cut 5 bases from V and 1 base from J, with 11 bases between. The CDR3 length is 14 residues. The rearrangement joins TRBV7-2 to TRBJ2-5; D remains unclear. The TCR comes from a woman younger than 30 in good health and CMV-seronegative. The specimen sequenced was PBMCs. The CDR3 sequence: CASSVRQTQETQYF. The DNA of the CDR3 is TGTGCCAGCAGCGTCCGACAAACCCAAGAGACCCAGTACTTC.